This section outlines one T cell receptor beta chain sequence together with its context. This clone's antigen is unknown. No quality values exist for individual bases; no much larger clone is one base distant. This sample stems from a study of blood T cell repertoires in COVID-19 (dated by TCRdb to 2020 to 2021). Study-level background: Collaborator samples came from the United States, Italy and Spain and covered acute and convalescent phases of COVID-19. Nearly every sample came with metadata listing a de-identified subject ID, COVID-19 status, age in years and sex. The prospective study material was composed of cDNA or gDNA derived from T cells, B-cell-depleted T cells, or PBMCs. Samples came from the ongoing ImmuneRACE study (first 160 participants) plus 1,254 subjects from 6 global collaborators. Deeply sampled blood TCRbeta repertoires from subjects exposed to, actively infected with, or recovered from COVID-19 were included in the dataset. A freely available public database, intended as a resource for researchers studying the immune response to SARS-CoV-2, is where the repertoires were released. HLA class I and class II types, where available, came from metadata supplied by the sample provider rather than from assay-based typing. Summary of the overall study and its limitations: The amount of clinical and demographic metadata varied by source and participant and was provided uncurated.

V is clipped by 4 bases and J by 11 bases, and the sequence between their germline boundaries is 18 bases long. Including cysteine and phenylalanine, the CDR3 has 15 amino acids. Only the CDR3 DNA is retained, 45 bases long and in frame from the first base. CDR1 MNHEY and CDR2 SMNVEV are derived from the germline V gene (reference sequence). The collaborating institutions used their own protocols to collect whole blood in K2EDTA tubes. Collaborator samples were shipped for TCRbeta analysis as frozen whole blood, isolated PBMCs, or DNA extracted from either sample type. The immunoSEQ Assay, a bias-controlled multiplex PCR, was used to amplify TCRbeta CDR3 regions from genomic DNA. As for how the authors treated the data: Nucleated cell counts per sample were estimated from amplification of reference gene primers within the assay. To quantify the absolute abundance of each unique TCRbeta CDR3 rearrangement, sequence reads were collapsed and filtered. Productive Simpson clonality was computed per sample as the square root of Simpson's diversity index over productive rearrangements. Here the immuneACCESS table is served through TCRdb, limited to in-frame sequences with V and J called. Missing clones are a known gap in these copies; in checked studies unresolved V genes cover under half, and the rest lacks a known reason. V, J and clone size are those of that table, while D and trimming were read from the DNA. A total of about 53,000 clones appear in this sample, about three quarters of them only once. The top ten clonotypes cover 40% to 45% of the sample.

This clonotype was sampled from a man in his sixties or seventies with active or convalescent COVID-19. The sequence links TRBV27 to TRBJ1-6; the D region possibly corresponds to TRBD1 (5 bases align). The sequenced sample was peripheral blood. For the CDR3, the sequence is CASSSPRLRQTPLHF. The nucleotides read TGTGCCAGCAGTTCCCCCCGACTCCGACAGACACCCCTCCACTTT.